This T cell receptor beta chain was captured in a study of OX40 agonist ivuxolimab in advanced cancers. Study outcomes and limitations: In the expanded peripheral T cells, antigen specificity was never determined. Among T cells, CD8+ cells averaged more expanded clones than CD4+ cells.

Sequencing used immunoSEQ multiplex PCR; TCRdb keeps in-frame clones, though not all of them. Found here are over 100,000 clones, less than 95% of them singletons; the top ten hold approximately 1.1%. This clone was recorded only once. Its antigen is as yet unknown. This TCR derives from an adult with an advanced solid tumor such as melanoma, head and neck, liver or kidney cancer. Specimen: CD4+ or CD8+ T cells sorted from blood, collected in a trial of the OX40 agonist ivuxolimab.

In nucleotides, the CDR3 is TGTGCCAGCAGCGTAGCCGCGGCAGGGGGCGCGGGAACTGAAGCTTTCTTT. Its translation: CASSVAAAGGAGTEAFF. The chain carries TRBV9 and TRBJ1-1, with 8 positions matching TRBD1. Germline lookup yields CDR1 SGDLS and CDR2 YYNGEE. V trimming: 0 bases; J trimming: 5 bases; junction bases outside the gene matches: 12. There are 17 residues in the CDR3.